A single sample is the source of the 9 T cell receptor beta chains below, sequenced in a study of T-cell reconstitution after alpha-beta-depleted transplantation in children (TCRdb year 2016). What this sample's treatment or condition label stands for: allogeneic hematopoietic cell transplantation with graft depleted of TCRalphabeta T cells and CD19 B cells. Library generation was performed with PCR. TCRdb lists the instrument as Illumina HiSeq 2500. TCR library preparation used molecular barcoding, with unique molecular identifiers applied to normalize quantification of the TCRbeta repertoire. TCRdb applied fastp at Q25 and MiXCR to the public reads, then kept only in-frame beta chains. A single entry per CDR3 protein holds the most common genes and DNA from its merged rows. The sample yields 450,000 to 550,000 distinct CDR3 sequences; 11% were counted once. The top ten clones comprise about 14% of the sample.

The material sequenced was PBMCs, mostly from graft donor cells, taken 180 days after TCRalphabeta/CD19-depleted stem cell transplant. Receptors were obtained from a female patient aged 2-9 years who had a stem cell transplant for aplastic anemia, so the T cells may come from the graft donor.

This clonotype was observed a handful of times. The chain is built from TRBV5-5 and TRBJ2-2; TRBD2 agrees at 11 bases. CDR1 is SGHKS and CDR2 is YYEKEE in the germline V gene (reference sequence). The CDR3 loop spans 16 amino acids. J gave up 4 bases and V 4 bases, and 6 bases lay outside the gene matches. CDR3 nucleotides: TGTGCCAGCAGCAATACTAGCGGGAGTGCCACCGGGGAGCTGTTTTTT. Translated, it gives CASSNTSGSATGELFF.

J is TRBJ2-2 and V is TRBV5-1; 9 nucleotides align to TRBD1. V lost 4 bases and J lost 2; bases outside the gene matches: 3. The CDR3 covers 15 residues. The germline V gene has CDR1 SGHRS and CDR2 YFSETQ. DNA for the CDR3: TGCGCCAGCAGCGTGGGACAGGGTAACACCGGGGAGCTGTTTTTT. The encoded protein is CASSVGQGNTGELFF. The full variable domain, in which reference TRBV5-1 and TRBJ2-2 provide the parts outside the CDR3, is KAGVTQTPRYLIKTRGQQVTLSCSPISGHRSVSWYQQTPGQGLQFLFEYFSETQRNKGNFPGRFSGRQFSNSRSEMNVSTLELGDSALYLCASSVGQGNTGELFFGEGSRLTVL.

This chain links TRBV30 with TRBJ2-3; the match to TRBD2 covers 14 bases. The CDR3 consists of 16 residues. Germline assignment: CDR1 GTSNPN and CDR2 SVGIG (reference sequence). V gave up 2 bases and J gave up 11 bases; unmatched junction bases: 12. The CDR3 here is CAWSPGTSGRRGKQYF. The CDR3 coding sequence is TGTGCCTGGAGTCCCGGGACTAGCGGGAGAAGGGGGAAGCAGTATTTT.

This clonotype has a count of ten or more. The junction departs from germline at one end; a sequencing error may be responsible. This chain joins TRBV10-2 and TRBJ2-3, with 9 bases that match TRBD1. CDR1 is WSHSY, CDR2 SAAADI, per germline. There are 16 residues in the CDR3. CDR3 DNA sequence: TGCGCCAGCAGTGAGTGGAAAACAGGGGGCACGGATACGCAGTATTTT. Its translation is CASSEWKTGGTDTQYF.

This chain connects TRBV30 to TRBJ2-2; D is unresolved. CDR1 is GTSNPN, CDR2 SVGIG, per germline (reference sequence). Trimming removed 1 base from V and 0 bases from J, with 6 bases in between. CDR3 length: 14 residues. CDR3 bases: TGTGCCTGGAGTGGTGGCGCGAACACCGGGGAGCTGTTTTTT. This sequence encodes CAWSGGANTGELFF.

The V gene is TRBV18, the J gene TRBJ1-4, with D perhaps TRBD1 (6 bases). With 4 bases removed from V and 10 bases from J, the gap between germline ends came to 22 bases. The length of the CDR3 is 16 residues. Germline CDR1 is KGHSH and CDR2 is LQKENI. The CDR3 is CASSRDGQGHIRKLFF. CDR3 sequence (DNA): TGTGCCAGCTCACGGGATGGGCAGGGGCACATTCGAAAACTGTTTTTT. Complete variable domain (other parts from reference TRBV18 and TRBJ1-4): NAGVMQNPRHLVRRRGQEARLRCSPMKGHSHVYWYRQLPEEGLKFMVYLQKENIIDESGMPKERFSAEFPKEGPSILRIQQVVRGDSAAYFCASSRDGQGHIRKLFFGSGTQLSVL.

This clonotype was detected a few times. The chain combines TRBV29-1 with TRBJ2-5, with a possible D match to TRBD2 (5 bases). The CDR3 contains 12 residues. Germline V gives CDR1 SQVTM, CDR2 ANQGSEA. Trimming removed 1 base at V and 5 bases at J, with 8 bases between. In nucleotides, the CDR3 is TGCAGCGTTGAAGGGGTAGCGGAGACCCAGTACTTC. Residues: CSVEGVAETQYF.

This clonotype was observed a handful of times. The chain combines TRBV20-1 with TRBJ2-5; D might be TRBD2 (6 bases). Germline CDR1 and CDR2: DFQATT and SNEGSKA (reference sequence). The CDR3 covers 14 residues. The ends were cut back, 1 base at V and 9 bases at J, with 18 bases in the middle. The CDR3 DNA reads TGCAGTGCTAGAGCCGAGCTTTCTTCGGGGGCCCAGTACTTC. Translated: CSARAELSSGAQYF.

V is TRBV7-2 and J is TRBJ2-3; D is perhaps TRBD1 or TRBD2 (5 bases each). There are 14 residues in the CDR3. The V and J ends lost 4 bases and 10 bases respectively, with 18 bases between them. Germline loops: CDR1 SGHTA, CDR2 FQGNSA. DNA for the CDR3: TGTGCCAGCAGCTCGCCCGTTGGGACCGGATCGCAGTATTTT. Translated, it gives CASSSPVGTGSQYF.